This T cell receptor (beta chain) emerged from a study of cytomegalovirus exposure and HLA in healthy donors. Whole-study results and caveats: Other equally common chains were less clonally expanded than HLA-associated TCR beta chains, a later analysis showed. Cytomegalovirus association was assigned to approximately 180 TCR beta chains.

There were likely unrecorded immune exposures, though donors were nominally healthy when sampled. Vbeta (60) and Jbeta (13) primers were used in the PCR. Original methodology: The count from a later analysis was some 83 million unique TCR beta chains, about 10 million of them shared. Measured with immunoSEQ multiplex PCR; TCRdb has only the in-frame clones, and not every one. That table is the source of V, J and clone size, and D and trimming were worked out from the DNA. Of under 200,000 clones in the sample, 60% to 85% were seen once. On this clone itself: The antigen remains undetermined.

Germline V gene data show CDR1 as ENHRY and CDR2 as SYGVKD. The CDR3 has 16 amino acids. Losses at the gene ends were 2 bases for V and 4 bases for J; bases not matched to a gene: 7. The chain joins TRBV10-3 to TRBJ2-2, with TRBD1 matching over 7 bases. Sequenced input: PBMCs. This clonotype was obtained from a woman between 50 and 59 years old in good health and CMV-seropositive. Written as DNA, the CDR3 is TGTGCCATCAGTGAGGCGAGACAGGGACGCACCGGGGAGCTGTTTTTT. Protein: CAISEARQGRTGELFF.